What follows are 29 T cell receptor beta chains derived from one specimen sequenced in a study of CD8 T cells in Susac syndrome. The RNA input was about 0.5 to 1 ug, and it was reverse transcribed with random hexamers. TCRdb reanalysed the immunoSEQ multiplex PCR reads using MiXCR and keeps one entry per CDR3 protein. There are approximately 170,000 distinct CDR3 sequences in the sample; about 90% occur only once, and around 0.075% lies in the top ten. Sequenced sample: CD4+ T cells from PBMCs. Receptors originate from a human donor in good health.

This clonotype has more than one count but fewer than ten. V is TRBV7-9 and J is TRBJ2-7; D tentatively reads TRBD1 or TRBD2 (6 bases each). The germline V gene encodes CDR1 SEHNR and CDR2 FQNEAQ (reference sequence). The CDR3 spans 15 residues. V was pared by 2 bases and J by 6 bases, with 17 bases between. The CDR3 DNA reads as TGTGCCAGCAGCTTATTAAGAAGGGGGGCGGCCGAGCAGTACTTC. This sequence encodes CASSLLRRGAAEQYF.

CDR3 sequence (DNA): TGTGCCAGTCTCCCGACAGGGGAATCTGGGGCCAACGTCCTGACTTTC. It is translated as CASLPTGESGANVLTF. V is TRBV13 and J is TRBJ2-6; 8 bases are shared with TRBD1. The germline gives CDR1 PRHDT, CDR2 FYEKMQ (reference sequence). V lost 9 bases and J lost 1; bases outside the gene matches: 8. This CDR3 is 16 amino acids long.

V and J are TRBV30 and TRBJ2-7, with D perhaps given as TRBD1 or TRBD2 (5 bases each). Trimming pared 3 bases from V and 3 bases from J, leaving 12 bases between. This CDR3 has 13 residues. Germline CDR1 GTSNPN, CDR2 SVGIG (reference sequence). In DNA form, the CDR3 reads TGTGCCTGGAGCCAAGGGACCCACTACGAGCAGTACTTC. This translates into CAWSQGTHYEQYF.

The chain uses TRBV27 and TRBJ1-2, with 11 nucleotides matching TRBD1. Germline CDR1 reads MNHEY; CDR2 reads SMNVEV (reference sequence). Losses at the gene ends were 5 bases for V and 8 bases for J; bases not matched to a gene: 13. This CDR3 is 16 amino acids long. The CDR3 DNA follows: TGTGCCAGCAGTCCCTTCCCCGGACAGGGGGCGGGCGGCTACACCTTC. Translation: CASSPFPGQGAGGYTF.

The chain joins TRBV19 to TRBJ2-3; D perhaps matches TRBD1 (5 bases). The length of the CDR3 is 14 residues. Per germline, CDR1 LNHDA and CDR2 SQIVND (reference sequence). Between the trimmed V and J ends, which lost 10 bases and 0 bases, there was a span of 14 bases. CDR3 in DNA: TGTGCCACCCAGTTGGACACTAGCACAGATACGCAGTATTTT. It specifies CATQLDTSTDTQYF.

This chain connects TRBV10-3 to TRBJ2-7, with 8 bases fitting TRBD1. This CDR3 contains 14 residues. Losses at the gene ends were 6 bases for V and 4 bases for J; bases not matched to a gene: 8. From germline, CDR1 is ENHRY and CDR2 SYGVKD. The CDR3 here is CAIRADRVGYEQYF. In nucleotides, the CDR3 is TGTGCCATCAGGGCGGACAGGGTAGGGTACGAGCAGTACTTC.

J is TRBJ2-7 and V is TRBV14; D ambiguous. Germline assignment: CDR1 SGHDN and CDR2 FVKESK. Trimming removed 2 bases from V and 0 bases from J, with 8 bases in between. This CDR3 is 14 amino acids long. In nucleotides, the CDR3 is TGTGCCAGCAGCCAACAGCCCAGCTCCTACGAGCAGTACTTC. Amino acid sequence: CASSQQPSSYEQYF.

The V call is TRBV27, the J call TRBJ2-7; D is possibly TRBD2 (6 bases). Germline CDR1 and CDR2: MNHEY and SMNVEV (reference sequence). The CDR3 has 15 amino acids. V was clipped by 2 bases and J by 6 bases, with 17 bases between them. The CDR3 bases are TGTGCCAGCAGTTTAATGGGGGACTCCGGCGGCGAGCAGTACTTC. It encodes CASSLMGDSGGEQYF.

The rearrangement joins TRBV29-1 to TRBJ2-1; 14 bases are a match to TRBD2. This CDR3 has 16 residues. Germline CDR1 reads SQVTM; CDR2 reads ANQGSEA. V lost 8 bases, J lost 7 bases, and 13 bases stayed unmatched. The CDR3, as DNA: TGCAGCACATCCGGGACTAGCGGGAGATGGTGGAATGAGCAGTTCTTC. Translated, it gives CSTSGTSGRWWNEQFF.

The chain is built from TRBV15 and TRBJ2-3; D is uncertain. The CDR3 sequence is 13 residues long. V was pared by 1 base and J by 5 bases, with 7 bases between. Germline CDR1 LNHNV, CDR2 YYDKDF (reference sequence). The CDR3 loop is CATSRGVQDTQYF. The DNA for the CDR3 is TGTGCCACCAGCAGAGGGGTGCAAGATACGCAGTATTTT.

This chain uses TRBV5-8 with TRBJ2-1, with unresolved D. This CDR3 region has 13 residues. The germline V gene has CDR1 SGHTS and CDR2 YDEGEE. V lost 1 base, J lost 9 bases, and 11 bases lay in between. This CDR3 reads CASSLQTNREQFF. CDR3 sequence (DNA): TGTGCCAGCAGCTTGCAAACCAACCGTGAGCAGTTCTTC.

CDR3 DNA: TGTGCCAGCAGCTCTCAGGCCAGTGAAAAACTGTTTTTT. Amino acid sequence: CASSSQASEKLFF. The chain uses TRBV7-9 and TRBJ1-4; D ambiguous. The CDR3 has 13 residues. Germline CDR1 and CDR2: SEHNR and FQNEAQ (reference sequence). V lost 4 bases and J lost 7, with 10 bases in between.

This chain joins TRBV4-3 and TRBJ2-3, with no clear D. The germline V gene encodes CDR1 LGHNA and CDR2 YSLEER. The CDR3 spans 18 residues. The V gene lost 0 bases and the J gene lost 2 bases, with 18 bases spanning the gap. In DNA form, the CDR3 reads TGCGCCAGCAGCCAAGATCGGCCGATGGGAACGAACACAGATACGCAGTATTTT. Amino acid sequence: CASSQDRPMGTNTDTQYF.

This chain uses TRBV11-2 with TRBJ1-3, with D unclear. The CDR3 totals 12 residues. Germline CDR1 and CDR2: SGHAT and FQNNGV. Trimming shortened V by 2 bases and J by 7 bases, and 6 bases separated the two germline ends. In DNA, the CDR3 is TGTGCCAGCAGCTTATCTTGGAACACCATATATTTT. It codes for CASSLSWNTIYF.

CDR3 DNA: TGTGCCAGCAGCGCGGGACAGGGTTATGGCTACACCTTC. Translating gives CASSAGQGYGYTF. J is TRBJ1-2 and V is TRBV3-1, with 9 bases fitting TRBD1. Trimming at V came to 5 bases and at J to 5 bases, leaving 3 bases not matched to a gene. Germline CDR1 is LGHDT and CDR2 is YNNKEL (reference sequence). The CDR3 extends over 13 amino acids.

The chain recombines TRBV5-1 with TRBJ2-4; no reliable D call. CDR3 length: 14 amino acids. Germline V gene lookup returns CDR1 SGHRS and CDR2 YFSETQ. V lost 4 bases and J lost 4, with 12 bases in between. In DNA, the CDR3 is TGCGCCAGCAGCAACGACCCGGGTAAAAACATTCAGTACTTC. Translated: CASSNDPGKNIQYF.

The chain links TRBV2 to TRBJ1-1, with a possible D match to TRBD1 (6 bases). Trimming shortened V by 7 bases and J by 0 bases, and 9 bases separated the two germline ends. This CDR3 has 13 amino acids. The germline V gene has CDR1 SNHLY and CDR2 FYNNEI. CDR3 in DNA: TGTGCCAGCACCGGACAGCTGAACACTGAAGCTTTCTTT. This translates into CASTGQLNTEAFF.

The rearrangement joins TRBV18 to TRBJ2-5, with D uncertain. This CDR3 has 14 amino acids. The germline gives CDR1 KGHSH, CDR2 LQKENI. V lost 0 bases and J 4 bases, leaving 9 bases between the germline ends. CDR3 region: CASSPPVPPETQYF. DNA for the CDR3: TGTGCCAGCTCACCACCGGTGCCCCCAGAGACCCAGTACTTC.

The chain uses TRBV11-2 and TRBJ2-7; maybe TRBD2 (5 bases). V lost 6 bases and J lost 0, with 12 bases in between. Germline V lookup: CDR1 SGHAT, CDR2 FQNNGV. The CDR3 totals 14 residues. This CDR3 is CASSLLGSSYEQYF. The CDR3 DNA sequence: TGTGCCAGCAGTCTGCTGGGGAGCTCCTACGAGCAGTACTTC.

The chain combines TRBV29-1 with TRBJ2-3; D perhaps matches TRBD2 (6 bases). V lost 6 bases, J lost 6 bases, and 22 bases lay in between. The length of the CDR3 is 15 residues. Per the germline V gene, CDR1 is SQVTM and CDR2 is ANQGSEA. The CDR3 reads CSVSYSSAQVDTQYF. The DNA for the CDR3 is TGCAGCGTCAGCTACTCTAGCGCCCAAGTGGATACGCAGTATTTT.

The chain combines TRBV5-8 with TRBJ1-3; 10 bases line up with TRBD1. This CDR3 comprises 17 residues. J was trimmed by 8 bases and V by 3 bases; bases with no gene match: 14. Per germline, CDR1 SGHTS and CDR2 YDEGEE. CDR3 nucleotides: TGTGCCAGCAGCTGGCGGGATTCGGGACAGGGGTTGGACACCATATATTTT. Protein product: CASSWRDSGQGLDTIYF.

CDR3 nucleotide sequence: TGCAGCGTCGGGACTCGAGGGAATGAGCAGTTCTTC. This encodes CSVGTRGNEQFF. The chain links TRBV29-1 to TRBJ2-1, with D possibly being TRBD2 (6 bases). The CDR3 runs to 12 residues. CDR1 and CDR2 from the germline V gene are SQVTM and ANQGSEA. The V end was cut by 6 bases, the J end by 7 bases, with 13 bases between.

The genes are TRBV7-2 and TRBJ1-1; a possible D gene is TRBD1 (6 bases). Germline V gene lookup returns CDR1 SGHTA and CDR2 FQGNSA. This CDR3 contains 12 residues. The V end lost 5 bases, the J end lost 9 bases, and 13 bases lay between the germline ends. CDR3 sequence (DNA): TGTGCCAGCAGCCCTTACAGGGTTCAAGCTTTCTTT. This encodes CASSPYRVQAFF.

This clonotype was detected once. The gene calls are TRBV14 and TRBJ1-1; D possibly corresponds to TRBD1 (5 bases). The CDR3 has 12 amino acids. Germline V gives CDR1 SGHDN, CDR2 FVKESK. Trimming pared 4 bases from V and 8 bases from J, leaving 11 bases between. This CDR3 reads CASSPSGLEAFF. The CDR3 nucleotides are TGTGCCAGCAGCCCCTCGGGGCTAGAAGCTTTCTTT.

V usage is TRBV3-1 and J usage is TRBJ1-2; 7 bases map to TRBD1. This CDR3 has 13 residues. The junction had 6 bases not matched to a gene; V was cut back by 5 bases and J by 6 bases. CDR1 is LGHDT, CDR2 YNNKEL, per germline (reference sequence). CDR3 sequence (DNA): TGTGCCAGCAGCTCCAGACAGGGCCATGGCTACACCTTC. Translation: CASSSRQGHGYTF.

This chain uses TRBV6-5 with TRBJ2-7; perhaps TRBD1 as D (5 bases). V shed 0 bases and J shed 0 bases, with 12 bases lying between them. Germline-derived CDR1 and CDR2 are MNHEY and SVGAGI. CDR3 length: 16 residues. CDR3 DNA: TGTGCCAGCAGTTACTCCCACCAGGACAACTCCTACGAGCAGTACTTC. This codes for CASSYSHQDNSYEQYF.

The genes are TRBV28 and TRBJ2-5; 10 bases align to TRBD1. The germline CDR1 and CDR2 sequences are MDHEN and SYDVKM. This CDR3 has 15 amino acids. Trimming at V came to 4 bases and at J to 4 bases, leaving 6 bases not matched to a gene. In nucleotides, the CDR3 is TGTGCCAGCAGTTCGACAGGGGGCGGGAGAGAGACCCAGTACTTC. Its protein product is CASSSTGGGRETQYF.

CDR3 amino acids: CASSPPGQGHTGELFF. The CDR3 DNA reads as TGCGCCAGCAGCCCACCGGGACAGGGACACACCGGGGAGCTGTTTTTT. The rearrangement links TRBV5-1 to TRBJ2-2; 9 bases fit TRBD1. J was trimmed by 3 bases and V by 4 bases; bases with no gene match: 7. The CDR3 contains 16 residues. CDR1 is SGHRS, CDR2 YFSETQ, per germline.

V gene TRBV3-1 combines with J gene TRBJ2-3; a weak D match, TRBD2 (6 bases). The CDR3 consists of 18 residues. The V and J ends lost 0 bases and 3 bases respectively, with 19 bases between them. CDR1 LGHDT and CDR2 YNNKEL come from the germline V gene (reference sequence). The CDR3 DNA follows: TGTGCCAGCAGCCAAGATATCTTAGGGAGCGGGTTGACAGATACGCAGTATTTT. It codes for CASSQDILGSGLTDTQYF.